Shown below are 17 T cell receptor beta chains from a single sample sequenced in a study of blood T cell repertoires in COVID-19. Sequencing was performed with immunoSEQ multiplex PCR; in TCRdb, only in-frame clones are kept and a portion is missing. Of some 300,000 clones in the sample, 88% were seen once. Input material: PBMCs or T cells enriched from blood (not recorded which). The receptors derive from a woman aged 25 to 39 who had recovered from COVID-19.

The rearrangement uses TRBV6-2 or TRBV6-3 and TRBJ1-5, with TRBD1 identical over 8 bases. Germline values: CDR1 MNHEY, CDR2 SVGEGT. The length of the CDR3 is 17 residues. Trimming at V came to 6 bases and at J to 2 bases, leaving 12 bases not matched to a gene. CDR3 in amino acids: CASSPTRDRGGNQPQHF. The CDR3 DNA follows: TGTGCCAGCAGCCCAACCCGTGACAGGGGTGGCAATCAGCCCCAGCATTTT.

The chain links TRBV10-1 to TRBJ2-7; D remains ambiguous. Trimming left V 5 bases short and J 1 base short, with 15 bases between. The CDR3 is 15 residues long. Germline assignment: CDR1 WNHNN and CDR2 SYGVQD (reference sequence). Here the CDR3 reads CASSLSELESYEQYF. The DNA for the CDR3 is TGCGCCAGCAGTCTATCAGAGCTGGAGTCCTACGAGCAGTACTTC.

This clone was picked up one time. The rearrangement uses TRBV7-6 and TRBJ1-2; 9 bases line up with TRBD1. This CDR3 is 14 amino acids long. The trim removed 1 base at V and 5 bases at J, leaving 2 bases unmatched. Germline CDR1 and CDR2: SGHVS and FNYEAQ. CDR3 DNA sequence: TGTGCCAGCAGCTTAGAGACAGGGGGATATGGCTACACCTTC. Its translation is CASSLETGGYGYTF.

The J gene is TRBJ1-6, the V gene TRBV7-2, with D unresolved. With 2 bases removed from V and 14 bases from J, the gap between germline ends came to 16 bases. This CDR3 region has 14 residues. Germline V gene data show CDR1 as SGHTA and CDR2 as FQGNSA. The CDR3 loop reads CASSLWIFTGALHF. The CDR3 DNA is TGTGCCAGCAGCTTATGGATATTCACCGGGGCCCTCCACTTT. The full variable domain, its missing parts supplied by reference TRBV7-2 and TRBJ1-6, is GAGVSQSPSNKVTEKGKDVELRCDPISGHTALYWYRQSLGQGLEFLIYFQGNSAPDKSGLPSDRFSAERTGGSVSTLTIQRTQQEDSAVYLCASSLWIFTGALHFGNGTRLTVT.

CDR3 in DNA: TGTGCCAGCAATCAGGGGGCGAGTGGCTACACCTTC. Its translation is CASNQGASGYTF. The genes are TRBV2 and TRBJ1-2, with 8 bases identical to TRBD1. The CDR3 runs 12 residues. The germline V gene has CDR1 SNHLY and CDR2 FYNNEI. Trimming took 7 bases from V and 7 from J; bases not matched to a gene: 5.

The genes are TRBV12-3 or TRBV12-4 and TRBJ1-2; the match to TRBD1 covers 10 bases. CDR3 length: 13 residues. V shed 5 bases, J shed 8 bases, and the junction held 5 bases outside the gene matches. The CDR3 region has the DNA TGTGCCAGCAGTCGGGACAGGGGATGGGGCTACACCTTC. Protein product: CASSRDRGWGYTF.

In its sample, this clone was seen a few times. V usage is TRBV5-1 and J usage is TRBJ2-1, with D hard to call. Trimming cost V 2 bases and J 8 bases, with 14 bases left between them. There are 14 residues in the CDR3. Germline values: CDR1 SGHRS, CDR2 YFSETQ. CDR3 residues: CASSLELLVDEQFF. In DNA form, the CDR3 reads TGCGCCAGCAGCTTAGAGCTATTGGTCGATGAGCAGTTCTTC. Full variable domain (outside the CDR3, taken from reference TRBV5-1 and TRBJ2-1): KAGVTQTPRYLIKTRGQQVTLSCSPISGHRSVSWYQQTPGQGLQFLFEYFSETQRNKGNFPGRFSGRQFSNSRSEMNVSTLELGDSALYLCASSLELLVDEQFFGPGTRLTVL.

The chain carries TRBV5-6 and TRBJ1-2, with 7 bases matching TRBD1. Trimming cost V 0 bases and J 4 bases; bases outside gene matches: 15. The CDR3 contains 18 residues. Looked up from germline, CDR1 is SGHDT and CDR2 is YYEEEE. CDR3 in DNA: TGTGCCAGCAGCTTGGCCACGGACAGGCTTGTGGCACCCTATGGCTACACCTTC. As protein: CASSLATDRLVAPYGYTF.

This clone was recorded only once. The rearrangement links TRBV5-7 to TRBJ2-1; D may be TRBD1 (6 bases). TRBV5-7 belongs to the ORF category, with a function that is uncertain. V was trimmed by 4 bases and J by 0 bases, leaving 14 bases between them. The CDR3 loop spans 16 amino acids. The CDR3 is CASSPGPGVSYNEQFF. The CDR3 region has the DNA TGTGCCAGCAGCCCCGGCCCAGGGGTCTCCTACAATGAGCAGTTCTTC.

V and J are TRBV28 and TRBJ2-7; 9 nucleotides agree with TRBD1. V trimming: 5 bases; J trimming: 2 bases; junction bases outside the gene matches: 4. The CDR3 has 14 amino acids. Germline values: CDR1 MDHEN, CDR2 SYDVKM. The CDR3 DNA follows: TGTGCCAGCAGTCTCCGGGACAGGGCCTACGAGCAGTACTTC. Its protein is CASSLRDRAYEQYF. Drawing the rest from reference TRBV28 and TRBJ2-7, the complete variable domain is DVKVTQSSRYLVKRTGEKVFLECVQDMDHENMFWYRQDPGLGLRLIYFSYDVKMKEKGDIPEGYSVSREKKERFSLILESASTNQTSMYLCASSLRDRAYEQYFGPGTRLTVT.

V and J are TRBV15 and TRBJ2-7; no reliable D call. The CDR3 spans 14 residues. The V end was cut by 1 base, the J end by 3 bases, with 10 bases between. CDR1 and CDR2 (germline): LNHNV, YYDKDF (reference sequence). The CDR3 DNA sequence: TGTGCCACCAGCAGAGGTGGCCAGAACTACGAGCAGTACTTC. It translates to CATSRGGQNYEQYF.

This chain joins TRBV27 and TRBJ2-1, with 7 bases fitting TRBD1. The CDR3 length is 15 residues. CDR1 is MNHEY, CDR2 SMNVEV, per germline (reference sequence). With V trimmed by 6 bases and J by 0 bases, 5 bases remained unmatched. The CDR3 protein is CASSQGVSSYNEQFF. The CDR3 DNA sequence: TGTGCCAGCAGCCAGGGGGTCAGCTCCTACAATGAGCAGTTCTTC.

This clone showed up just once. The genes are TRBV9 and TRBJ2-3; 7 positions agree with TRBD1. Germline values: CDR1 SGDLS, CDR2 YYNGEE. After removal of 0 bases from V and 1 base from J, the junction contained 11 bases not matched to a gene. This CDR3 is 18 amino acids long. As DNA, the CDR3 is TGTGCCAGCAGCGTAGGGGTAGGGGGCACCTTTGGCACAGATACGCAGTATTTT. This gives the protein CASSVGVGGTFGTDTQYF.

The chain employs TRBV6-2 or TRBV6-3 and TRBJ1-2; 8 bases are a match to TRBD1. This CDR3 is 17 amino acids long. CDR1 is MNHEY, CDR2 SVGEGT, per germline. Trimming took 0 bases from V and 4 from J; bases not matched to a gene: 10. Written as DNA, the CDR3 is TGTGCCAGCAGTTACTCAGGACAGGGAAGCTTTAGCTATGGCTACACCTTC. Protein sequence: CASSYSGQGSFSYGYTF.

The chain couples TRBV4-2 to TRBJ2-1; no firm D call. This CDR3 has 10 residues. Trimming removed 6 bases from V and 10 bases from J, with 7 bases in between. The germline gives CDR1 LGHNA, CDR2 YNFKEQ. The CDR3 DNA sequence: TGTGCCAGCAGACAGCTAGAGCAGTTCTTC. Translated, it gives CASRQLEQFF.

The rearrangement uses TRBV7-9 and TRBJ2-1; 10 positions match TRBD2. Germline CDR1 is SEHNR and CDR2 is FQNEAQ (reference sequence). This CDR3 spans 13 amino acids. The J segment lost 15 bases and the V segment lost 4 bases, leaving 9 bases of the junction unmatched. CDR3 sequence (DNA): TGTGCCAGCAGCTCAGCCCCACTAGCGGGGCTGTTCTTC. This translates into CASSSAPLAGLFF.

In this sample, this clone turned up once. This chain uses TRBV6-5 with TRBJ2-2, with TRBD1 matching 8 bases. This CDR3 has 15 residues. J was trimmed by 7 bases and V by 3 bases; bases with no gene match: 7. The germline V gene encodes CDR1 MNHEY and CDR2 SVGAGI. The CDR3 spells CASSYMQGAIGELFF. The DNA for the CDR3 is TGTGCCAGCAGTTATATGCAGGGGGCGATCGGGGAGCTGTTTTTT.